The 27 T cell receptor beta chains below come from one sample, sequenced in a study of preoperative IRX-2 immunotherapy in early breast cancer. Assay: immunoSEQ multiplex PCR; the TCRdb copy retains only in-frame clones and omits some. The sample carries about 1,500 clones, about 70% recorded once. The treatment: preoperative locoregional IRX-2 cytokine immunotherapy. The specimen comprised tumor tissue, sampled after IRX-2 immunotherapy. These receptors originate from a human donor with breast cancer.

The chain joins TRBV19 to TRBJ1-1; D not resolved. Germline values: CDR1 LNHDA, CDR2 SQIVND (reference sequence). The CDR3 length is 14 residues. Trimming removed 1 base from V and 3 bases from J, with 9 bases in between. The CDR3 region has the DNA TGTGCCAGTAGTATAGCCGGGAGCCACACTGAAGCTTTCTTT. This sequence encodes CASSIAGSHTEAFF.

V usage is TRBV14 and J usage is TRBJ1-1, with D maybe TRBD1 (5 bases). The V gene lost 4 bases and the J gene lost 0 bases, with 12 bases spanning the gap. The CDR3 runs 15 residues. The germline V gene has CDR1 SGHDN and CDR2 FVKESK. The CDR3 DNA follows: TGTGCCAGCAGCCCGAGGTGGGGGGTGAACACTGAAGCTTTCTTT. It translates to CASSPRWGVNTEAFF. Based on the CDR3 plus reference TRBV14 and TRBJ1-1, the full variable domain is EAGVTQFPSHSVIEKGQTVTLRCDPISGHDNLYWYRRVMGKEIKFLLHFVKESKQDESGMPNNRFLAERTGGTYSTLKVQPAELEDSGVYFCASSPRWGVNTEAFFGQGTRLTVV.

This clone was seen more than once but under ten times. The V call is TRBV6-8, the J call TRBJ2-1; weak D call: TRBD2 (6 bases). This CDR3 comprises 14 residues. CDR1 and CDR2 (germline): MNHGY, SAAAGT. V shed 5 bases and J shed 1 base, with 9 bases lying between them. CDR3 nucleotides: TGTGCCAGCAGTGGCGGGGCGTCCTACAATGAGCAGTTCTTC. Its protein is CASSGGASYNEQFF.

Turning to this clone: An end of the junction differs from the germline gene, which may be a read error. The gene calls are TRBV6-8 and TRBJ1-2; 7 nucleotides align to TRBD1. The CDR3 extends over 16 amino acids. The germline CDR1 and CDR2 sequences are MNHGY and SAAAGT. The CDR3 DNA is TGTGCCATCAGTGCTGTTATGACAGGGTCTAACTATGGCTACACCTTC. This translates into CAISAVMTGSNYGYTF.

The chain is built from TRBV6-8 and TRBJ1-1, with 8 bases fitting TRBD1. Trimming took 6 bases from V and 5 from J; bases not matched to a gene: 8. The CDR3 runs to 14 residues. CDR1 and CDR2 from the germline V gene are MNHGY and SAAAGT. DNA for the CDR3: TGTGCCAGCAGCGCTTCAGGGGGCGAGACTGAAGCTTTCTTT. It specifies CASSASGGETEAFF.

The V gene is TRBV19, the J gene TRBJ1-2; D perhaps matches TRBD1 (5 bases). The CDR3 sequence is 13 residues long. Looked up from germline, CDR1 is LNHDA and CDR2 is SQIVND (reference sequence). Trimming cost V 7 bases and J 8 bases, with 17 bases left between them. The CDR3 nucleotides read TGTGCCAGTACCCACCGCAGGGAGAGCGGCTACACCTTC. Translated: CASTHRRESGYTF. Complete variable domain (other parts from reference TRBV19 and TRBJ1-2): DGGITQSPKYLFRKEGQNVTLSCEQNLNHDAMYWYRQDPGQGLRLIYYSQIVNDFQKGDIAEGYSVSREKKESFPLTVTSAQKNPTAFYLCASTHRRESGYTFGSGTRLTVV.

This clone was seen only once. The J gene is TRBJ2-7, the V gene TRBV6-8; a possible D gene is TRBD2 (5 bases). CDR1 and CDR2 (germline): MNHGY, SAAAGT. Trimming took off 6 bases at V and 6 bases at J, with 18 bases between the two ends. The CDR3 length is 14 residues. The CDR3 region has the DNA TGTGCCAGCAGCCTTACGGGCCCACGGGGCGAGCAGTACGTC. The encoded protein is CASSLTGPRGEQYV.

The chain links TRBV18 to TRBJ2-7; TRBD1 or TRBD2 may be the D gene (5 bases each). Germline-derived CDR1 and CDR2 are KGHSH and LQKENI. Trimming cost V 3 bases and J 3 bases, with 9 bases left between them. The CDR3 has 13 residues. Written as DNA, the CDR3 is TGTGCCAGCTCACCGTTGAGGGGCTACGAGCAGTACGTC. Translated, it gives CASSPLRGYEQYV.

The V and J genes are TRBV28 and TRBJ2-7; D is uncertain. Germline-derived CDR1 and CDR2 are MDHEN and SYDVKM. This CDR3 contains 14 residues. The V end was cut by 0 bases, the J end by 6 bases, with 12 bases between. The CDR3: CASSLWGSAGEQYV. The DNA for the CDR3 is TGTGCCAGCAGTTTATGGGGTTCGGCTGGCGAGCAGTACGTC.

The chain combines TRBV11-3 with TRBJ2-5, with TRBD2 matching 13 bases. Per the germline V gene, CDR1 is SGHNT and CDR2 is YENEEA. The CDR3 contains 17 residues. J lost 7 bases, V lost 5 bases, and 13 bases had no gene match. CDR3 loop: CASSPTPTSGGAGTQYF. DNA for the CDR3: TGTGCCAGCAGCCCGACCCCAACTAGCGGGGGGGCCGGGACCCAGTACTTC.

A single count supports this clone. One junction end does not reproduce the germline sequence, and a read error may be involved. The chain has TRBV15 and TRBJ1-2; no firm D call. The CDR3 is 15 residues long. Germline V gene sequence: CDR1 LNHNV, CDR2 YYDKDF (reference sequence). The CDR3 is CATSRERPTDMNYTF. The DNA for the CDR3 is TGTGCTACCAGCAGAGAACGCCCGACCGATATGAACTACACCTTC.

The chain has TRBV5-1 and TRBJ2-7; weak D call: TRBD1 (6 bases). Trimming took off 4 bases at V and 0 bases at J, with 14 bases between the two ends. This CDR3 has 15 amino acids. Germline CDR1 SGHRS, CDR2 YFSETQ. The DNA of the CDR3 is TGCGCCAGCAGCAAGGACAGCCCCGGCTCCTACGAGCAGTACTTC. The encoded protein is CASSKDSPGSYEQYF. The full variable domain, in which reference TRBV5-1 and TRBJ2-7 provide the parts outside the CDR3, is KAGVTQTPRYLIKTRGQQVTLSCSPISGHRSVSWYQQTPGQGLQFLFEYFSETQRNKGNFPGRFSGRQFSNSRSEMNVSTLELGDSALYLCASSKDSPGSYEQYFGPGTRLTVT.

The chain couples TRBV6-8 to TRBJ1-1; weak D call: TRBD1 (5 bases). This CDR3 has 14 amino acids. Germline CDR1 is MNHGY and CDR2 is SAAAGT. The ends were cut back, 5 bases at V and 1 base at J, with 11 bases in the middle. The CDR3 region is CASSLLRENTEAFF. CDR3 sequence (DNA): TGTGCCAGCAGTCTCCTCAGGGAGAACACTGAAGCTTTCTTT.

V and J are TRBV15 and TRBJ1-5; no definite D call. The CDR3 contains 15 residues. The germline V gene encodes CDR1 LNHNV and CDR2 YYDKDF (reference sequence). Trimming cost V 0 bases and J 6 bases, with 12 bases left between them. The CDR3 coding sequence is TGTGCCACCAGCAGAGATTCAAGAATGGGTCAGCCCCAGCATTTT. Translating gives CATSRDSRMGQPQHF.

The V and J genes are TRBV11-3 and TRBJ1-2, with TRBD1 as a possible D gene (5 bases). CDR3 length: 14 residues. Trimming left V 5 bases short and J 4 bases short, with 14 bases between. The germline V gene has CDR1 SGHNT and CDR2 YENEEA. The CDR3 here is CASSPGRGGYGYTF. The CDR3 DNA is TGTGCCAGCAGCCCCGGTAGGGGCGGCTATGGCTACACCTTC. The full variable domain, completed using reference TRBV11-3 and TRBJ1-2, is EAGVVQSPRYKIIEKKQPVAFWCNPISGHNTLYWYLQNLGQGPELLIRYENEEAVDDSQLPKDRFSAERLKGVDSTLKIQPAELGDSAVYLCASSPGRGGYGYTFGSGTRLTVV.

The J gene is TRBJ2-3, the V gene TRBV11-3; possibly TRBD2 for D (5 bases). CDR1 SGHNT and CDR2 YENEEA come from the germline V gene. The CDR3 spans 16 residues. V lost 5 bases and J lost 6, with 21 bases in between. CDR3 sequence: CASSHTRASVEDTQYF. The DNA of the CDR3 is TGTGCCAGCAGCCACACGAGGGCCTCGGTTGAGGATACGCAGTATTTT.

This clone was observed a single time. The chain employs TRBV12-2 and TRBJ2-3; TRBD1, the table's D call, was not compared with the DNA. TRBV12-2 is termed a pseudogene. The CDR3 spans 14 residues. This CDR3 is CALTQGGSTDTQYF. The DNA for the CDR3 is TGTGCCCTCACTCAGGGTGGCAGCACAGATACGCAGTATTTT.

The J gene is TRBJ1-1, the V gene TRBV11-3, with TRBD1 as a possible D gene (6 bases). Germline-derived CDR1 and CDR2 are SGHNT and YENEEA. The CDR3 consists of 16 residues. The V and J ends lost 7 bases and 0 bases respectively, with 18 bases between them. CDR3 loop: CASTPQMGDMNTEAFF. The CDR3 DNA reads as TGTGCCAGCACTCCCCAGATGGGGGACATGAACACTGAAGCTTTCTTT.

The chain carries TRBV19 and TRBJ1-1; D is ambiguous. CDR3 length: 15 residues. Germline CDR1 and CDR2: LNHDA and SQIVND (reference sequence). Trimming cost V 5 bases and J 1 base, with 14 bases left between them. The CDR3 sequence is CASSVGILRNTEAFF. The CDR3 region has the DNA TGTGCCAGTAGTGTCGGCATCCTTAGGAACACTGAAGCTTTCTTT.

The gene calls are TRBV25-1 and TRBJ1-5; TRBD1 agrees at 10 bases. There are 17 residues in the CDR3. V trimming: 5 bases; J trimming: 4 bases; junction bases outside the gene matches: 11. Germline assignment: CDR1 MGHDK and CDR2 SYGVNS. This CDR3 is CASSPDRGSSRNQPQHF. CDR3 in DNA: TGTGCCAGCAGTCCGGACAGGGGGTCATCGCGGAATCAGCCCCAGCATTTT.

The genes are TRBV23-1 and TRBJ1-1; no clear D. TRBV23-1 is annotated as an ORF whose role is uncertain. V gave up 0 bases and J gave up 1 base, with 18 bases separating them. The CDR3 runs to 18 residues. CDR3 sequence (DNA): TGCGCCAGCAGTCAATCGATCCAACACCACGATTGGAACACTGAAGCTTTCTTT. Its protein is CASSQSIQHHDWNTEAFF.

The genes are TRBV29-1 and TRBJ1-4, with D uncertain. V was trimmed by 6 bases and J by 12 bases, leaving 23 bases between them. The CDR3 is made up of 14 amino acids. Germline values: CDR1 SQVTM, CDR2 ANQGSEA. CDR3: CSVAPDGPIEELFF. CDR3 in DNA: TGCAGCGTCGCCCCGGACGGCCCCATTGAGGAACTGTTTTTT.

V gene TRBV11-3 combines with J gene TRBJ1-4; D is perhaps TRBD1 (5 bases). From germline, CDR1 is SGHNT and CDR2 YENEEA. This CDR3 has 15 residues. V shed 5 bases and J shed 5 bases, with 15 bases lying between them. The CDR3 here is CASSPRDRMNEKLFF. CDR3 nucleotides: TGTGCCAGCAGCCCCCGGGACCGGATGAATGAAAAACTGTTTTTT.

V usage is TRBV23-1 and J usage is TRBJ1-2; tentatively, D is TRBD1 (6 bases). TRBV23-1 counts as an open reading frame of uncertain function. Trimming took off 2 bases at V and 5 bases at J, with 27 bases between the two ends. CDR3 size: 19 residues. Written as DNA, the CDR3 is TGCGCCAGCAGTCAAAGCCCCCTAGTTATACAGGGTTTTGTTTATGGCTACACCTTC. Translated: CASSQSPLVIQGFVYGYTF.

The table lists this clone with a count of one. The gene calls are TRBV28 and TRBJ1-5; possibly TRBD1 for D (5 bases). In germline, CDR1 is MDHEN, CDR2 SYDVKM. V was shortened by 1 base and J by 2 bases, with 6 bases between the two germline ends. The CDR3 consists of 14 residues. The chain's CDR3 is CASSLLGGNQPQHF. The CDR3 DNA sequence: TGTGCCAGCAGTTTATTGGGGGGCAATCAGCCCCAGCATTTT.

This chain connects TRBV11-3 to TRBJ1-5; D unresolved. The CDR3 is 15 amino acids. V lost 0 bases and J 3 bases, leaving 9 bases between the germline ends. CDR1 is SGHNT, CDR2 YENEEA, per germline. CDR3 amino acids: CASSLEAGSNQPQHF. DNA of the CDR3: TGTGCCAGCAGCTTAGAGGCGGGGTCCAATCAGCCCCAGCATTTT.

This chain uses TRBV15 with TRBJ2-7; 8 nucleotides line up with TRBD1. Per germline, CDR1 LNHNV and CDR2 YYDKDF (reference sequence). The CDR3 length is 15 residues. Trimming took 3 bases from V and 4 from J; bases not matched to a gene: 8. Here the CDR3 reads CATSSVTQGVYEQYF. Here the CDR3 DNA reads TGTGCCACCAGCAGTGTGACACAGGGGGTTTACGAGCAGTACTTC.